This T cell receptor (beta chain) was documented in a study of OX40 agonist ivuxolimab in advanced cancers. Regarding the study in general: The costimulatory receptor OX40 (CD134) was targeted by ivuxolimab, a fully human IgG2 agonistic monoclonal antibody. Intravenous ivuxolimab was administered to patients every 2 weeks at six dose levels: 0.01, 0.1, 0.3, 1.5, 3 and 10 mg/kg. Of the roughly 52 dose-escalation patients, hepatocellular carcinoma was present in some 19, melanoma in roughly 15, renal cell carcinoma in 9 and head and neck cancer in 9. A male proportion of 82.7% and a mean age of around 60 years, ranging from about 20 to 80, were recorded for the dose-escalation cohort. Patients were allowed to have had prior anti-PD-1, anti-PD-L1 or anti-CTLA-4 therapy, and approximately 40% of the dose-escalation patients had been treated with checkpoint inhibitors. Partial responses were achieved by three dose-escalation patients, of whom one had hepatocellular carcinoma and two had cutaneous melanoma. Peripheral TCRbeta sequencing aimed to test whether ivuxolimab altered TCR sequence diversity and caused clonal T-cell expansion. The paper describes the monotherapy dose-escalation part (N ≈ 52 patients) of the phase I trial of ivuxolimab. Results the study describes overall, beyond this receptor: The antigen specificity of the clonally expanded peripheral T cells was not determined. On average, CD8+ T cells showed more expanded clones than CD4+ T cells after ivuxolimab. At doses from 0.1 to 3.0 mg/kg, clonal expansion was seen in both CD4+ and CD8+ blood T cells between baseline and week 6. Low levels of normalized T-cell clonal expansion were also seen in some nonresponding patients. In partial responders in the 0.1-3.0 mg/kg groups, normalized peripheral clonal expansion was found to be among the lowest, especially among CD8+ T cells.

To sequence the TCRbeta CDR3 region, genomic DNA was isolated from the sorted cells. TCRbeta CDR3 regions were sequenced using the immunoSEQ Assay. The clones in this table, taken by TCRdb from immuneACCESS, are in-frame only. Not every clone is retained; where verified, under half of the shortfall comes from an unresolved V gene, and the cause of the rest is unknown. The sample yields tens of thousands of clones; roughly three quarters were counted once. The top ten clonotypes cover around 2.7% of the sample. The trial excluded patients who had a history of autoimmune disease or were on systemic immunosuppression. Peripheral blood for TCR sequencing was drawn from every dose cohort at baseline, at cycle 4 day 1 and at cycle 7 day 1. Samples were obtained from an open-label, multicenter, first-in-human phase I dose-escalation trial of ivuxolimab. The trial enrolled adults with locally advanced or metastatic head and neck squamous cell, hepatocellular, melanoma or renal cell carcinoma. Before TCR sequencing, CD4+ T cells and CD8+ T cells from peripheral blood were sorted into separate populations.

As regards this clone: Its antigen is unknown. No base quality values were provided; no much bigger clone lies one nucleotide off.

V has 4 bases trimmed and J has 4 bases trimmed; junction bases matching no gene number 4. Reading the germline V gene gives CDR1 SGHDT and CDR2 YYEEEE. The CDR3 spans 13 residues, from the cysteine through the phenylalanine. The DNA shown is the 39-base CDR3, in frame from base 1. The receptor's source is an adult with an advanced solid tumor such as melanoma, head and neck, liver or kidney cancer. The starting material was CD4+ or CD8+ T cells sorted from blood, obtained in a trial of the OX40 agonist ivuxolimab. The sequence joins TRBV5-6 to TRBJ1-2; 7 bases in between match TRBD1. CDR3 loop: CASSPRDSYGYTF. The DNA reads as follows: TGTGCCAGCAGCCCGAGGGACAGCTATGGCTACACCTTC.